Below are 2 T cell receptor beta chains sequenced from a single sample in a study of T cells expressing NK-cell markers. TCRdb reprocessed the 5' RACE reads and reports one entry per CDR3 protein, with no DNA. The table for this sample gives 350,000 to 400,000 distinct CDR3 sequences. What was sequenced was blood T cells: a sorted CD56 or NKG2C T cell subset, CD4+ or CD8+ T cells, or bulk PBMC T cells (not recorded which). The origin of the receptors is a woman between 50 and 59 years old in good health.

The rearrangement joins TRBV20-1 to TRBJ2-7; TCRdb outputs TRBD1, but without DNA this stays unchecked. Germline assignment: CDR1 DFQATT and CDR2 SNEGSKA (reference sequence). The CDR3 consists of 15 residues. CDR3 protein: CSAPGRLGYSYEQYF.

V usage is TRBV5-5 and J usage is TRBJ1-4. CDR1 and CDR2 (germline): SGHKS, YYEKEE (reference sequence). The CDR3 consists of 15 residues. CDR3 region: CASSLWGGTNEKLFF. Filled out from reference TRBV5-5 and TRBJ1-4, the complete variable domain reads DAGVTQSPTHLIKTRGQQVTLRCSPISGHKSVSWYQQVLGQGPQFIFQYYEKEERGRGNFPDRFSARQFPNYSSELNVNALLLGDSALYLCASSLWGGTNEKLFFGSGTQLSVL.